The rows below give T cell receptor beta chains drawn from one sample of a study of PD-1 blockade in classical Hodgkin lymphoma. Here immunoSEQ multiplex PCR was the method, and the copy in TCRdb shows in-frame clones only, minus some. In the table there are tens of thousands of clones, more than 65% of which are singletons. The sample here was peripheral blood mononuclear cells (PBMCs), taken before the fourth cycle of nivolumab. The receptors come from a human donor with classical Hodgkin lymphoma. Both conserved end residues are part of each CDR3. The D gene is left open where the match is weak. Not all rows give a size; the values are once, few, many and, for expanded clones, a class.

v_gene	len	d_gene	j_gene	abundance	CDR3aa	CDR3nt
TRBV11-2	19	TRBD1	TRBJ2-5	NA	CASSLVSFSDRSSRETQYF	TGTGCCAGCAGCTTAGTTTCATTTTCGGACAGGTCGTCCAGAGAGACCCAGTACTTC
TRBV5-1	16	TRBD1	TRBJ2-3	many	CASSRTTGGSADTQYF	TGCGCCAGCAGTAGAACGACAGGGGGCTCCGCAGATACGCAGTATTTT
TRBV9	19	TRBD2	TRBJ2-7	NA	CASSSGGGLAGTGSYEQYF	TGTGCCAGCAGCTCAGGAGGGGGACTAGCGGGGACGGGGAGCTACGAGCAGTACTTC
TRBV9	12	NA	TRBJ1-1	NA	CASSAVTTEAFF	TGTGCCAGCAGCGCCGTAACCACTGAAGCTTTCTTT
TRBV2	20	NA	TRBJ1-6	few	CASSRGEAGSFGSYNSPLHF	TGTGCCAGCAGCCGGGGAGAGGCAGGGTCTTTCGGGTCCTATAATTCACCCCTCCACTTT
TRBV6-6	13	NA	TRBJ2-1	NA	CASSYGASSLAFF	TGTGCCAGCAGTTACGGGGCTAGCTCACTCGCGTTCTTC
TRBV25-1	16	NA	TRBJ1-4	few	CASSESRGQLNEKLFF	TGTGCCAGCAGTGAATCCCGCGGGCAGCTTAATGAAAAACTGTTTTTT
TRBV7-9	16	NA	TRBJ2-5	NA	CASSLGLAAYQETQYF	TGTGCCAGCAGCTTAGGGTTAGCGGCGTACCAAGAGACCCAGTACTTC
TRBV10-3	15	TRBD1	TRBJ2-2	NA	CAISGPGQGTGELFF	TGTGCCATCAGTGGACCGGGACAGGGTACCGGGGAGCTGTTTTTT
TRBV6-1	15	TRBD1	TRBJ1-2	few	CASSTGGSGNYGYTF	TGTGCCAGCAGTACAGGGGGCAGTGGTAACTATGGCTACACCTTC
TRBV2	14	TRBD1	TRBJ1-6	NA	CASSYGQGNSPLHF	TGTGCCAGCAGCTACGGACAGGGGAATTCACCCCTCCACTTT
TRBV4-1	13	NA	TRBJ2-7	few	CASSPLVNYEQYF	TGCGCCAGCAGCCCACTAGTAAACTACGAGCAGTACTTC
TRBV2	20	NA	TRBJ1-5	once	CASSGLDVYRAIVGNQPQHF	TGTGCCAGCAGTGGGTTAGACGTATACAGGGCTATAGTCGGCAATCAGCCCCAGCATTTT
TRBV18	15	NA	TRBJ1-2	NA	CASSPGGSTNYGYTF	TGTGCCAGCTCACCGGGGGGGTCCACTAACTATGGCTACACCTTC
TRBV27	13	NA	TRBJ1-2	NA	CASSLSEVSVYTF	TGTGCCAGCAGTTTATCCGAGGTTTCTGTCTACACCTTC
TRBV10-1	14	NA	TRBJ2-1	NA	CASSRSRVGNEQFF	TGCGCCAGCAGTAGGTCCCGAGTTGGGAATGAGCAGTTCTTC
TRBV12-2	17	NA	TRBJ2-3	NA	CASRFRPKTAYEDTQYF	TGTGCAAGTCGCTTTAGACCGAAGACAGCCTACGAAGATACGCAGTATTTT
TRBV4-1	17	TRBD1	TRBJ1-6	NA	CASSQGPGQVENSPLHF	TGCGCCAGCAGCCAAGGTCCTGGACAGGTAGAAAATTCACCCCTCCACTTT
TRBV5-1	15	NA	TRBJ2-7	NA	CASTPDGTLSHEQYF	TGCGCCAGCACCCCAGACGGGACACTGAGCCACGAGCAGTACTTC
TRBV18	14	NA	TRBJ1-4	NA	CASSPGGKNEKLFF	TGTGCCAGCTCACCGGGGGGCAAGAATGAAAAACTGTTTTTT
TRBV4-1	13	NA	TRBJ2-7	NA	CASSAPGSEEQYF	TGCGCCAGCAGCGCCCCTGGGTCGGAGGAGCAGTACTTC
TRBV28	15	NA	TRBJ1-2	NA	CASRGGGGSYYGYTF	TGTGCCAGCAGAGGAGGGGGGGGCAGTTACTATGGCTACACCTTC
TRBV4-1	17	NA	TRBJ1-6	NA	CASSQDKSGANNSPLHF	TGCGCCAGCAGCCAAGATAAGTCGGGGGCTAATAATTCACCCCTCCACTTT
TRBV14	15	TRBD1	TRBJ2-5	NA	CASSPQGQGPWEQYF	TGTGCCAGCAGCCCGCAGGGACAGGGCCCTTGGGAGCAGTACTTC
TRBV30	12	NA	TRBJ2-7	NA	CAWSPDGIEQYF	TGTGCCTGGAGTCCAGATGGGATCGAGCAGTACTTC
TRBV2	14	TRBD1	TRBJ2-7	NA	CASSEERGQDARDF	TGTGCCAGCAGTGAAGAAAGGGGACAGGACGCCCGTGACTTC
TRBV5-1	18	TRBD2	TRBJ2-5	NA	CASSLGLAGGHYQETQYF	TGCGCCAGCAGCTTAGGACTAGCGGGAGGACACTATCAAGAGACCCAGTACTTC
TRBV5-1	16	NA	TRBJ2-1	NA	CASSLAPLGPYNEQFF	TGCGCCAGCAGCTTGGCCCCGCTGGGGCCCTACAATGAGCAGTTCTTC
TRBV6-1	13	NA	TRBJ1-2	NA	CASTRGGLYGYTF	TGTGCCAGCACCAGGGGAGGCCTCTATGGCTACACCTTC
TRBV7-9	13	NA	TRBJ1-2	NA	CASSFRINYGYTF	TGTGCCAGCAGCTTCAGGATTAACTATGGCTACACCTTC
TRBV18	15	NA	TRBJ1-2	NA	CASSPTGPETDGYTF	TGTGCCAGCTCACCGACGGGCCCTGAGACGGATGGCTACACCTTC
TRBV19	15	NA	TRBJ1-2	few	CASSKQGGTLWGYTF	TGTGCCAGTAGCAAACAGGGAGGAACTCTATGGGGCTACACCTTC
TRBV7-9	14	NA	TRBJ2-7	NA	CASSFPTGVGEQYF	TGTGCCAGCAGCTTCCCCACGGGGGTAGGCGAGCAGTACTTC
TRBV25-1	15	NA	TRBJ1-3	NA	CASSEWGAGGNTIYF	TGTGCCAGCAGTGAATGGGGTGCAGGGGGAAACACCATATATTTT
TRBV4-2	17	TRBD1	TRBJ2-6	NA	CASSHRQGAGGANVLTF	TGTGCCAGCAGCCACAGACAGGGGGCAGGAGGGGCCAACGTCCTGACTTTC
TRBV7-2	15	TRBD2	TRBJ2-1	NA	CASSLRTSADNEQFF	TGTGCCAGCAGCCTACGGACTAGCGCTGACAATGAGCAGTTCTTC
TRBV5-4	14	NA	TRBJ2-3	NA	CASSLEQEWDTQYF	TGTGCCAGCAGCTTAGAACAGGAGTGGGATACGCAGTATTTT
TRBV5-1	15	TRBD1	TRBJ2-5	NA	CASSLNEGARETQYF	TGCGCCAGCAGCTTGAATGAGGGGGCGAGGGAGACCCAGTACTTC
TRBV28	14	NA	TRBJ2-7	NA	CASSFSSPTYEQYF	TGTGCCAGCAGTTTCTCTTCCCCCACCTACGAGCAGTACTTC
TRBV19	18	TRBD1	TRBJ2-1	NA	CASSMPPQQGNSYNEQFF	TGTGCCAGTAGTATGCCCCCCCAACAGGGGAATTCCTACAATGAGCAGTTCTTC
TRBV13	15	NA	TRBJ2-5	NA	CASSSSPIGSETQYF	TGTGCCAGCAGCTCCTCTCCGATTGGCTCCGAGACCCAGTACTTC
TRBV5-1	14	NA	TRBJ1-4	many	CASTTGSTNEKLFF	TGCGCCAGCACCACCGGGTCAACTAATGAAAAACTGTTTTTT
TRBV7-2	15	TRBD1	TRBJ1-5	NA	CASSLDRGDHQPQHF	TGTGCCAGCAGCTTGGACAGGGGGGATCATCAGCCCCAGCATTTT
TRBV11-2	17	TRBD2	TRBJ2-7	NA	CASSLDLGLGRSYEQYF	TGTGCCAGCAGCTTAGATTTAGGACTAGGACGATCCTACGAGCAGTACTTC
TRBV15	13	NA	TRBJ2-7	NA	CATKDTSSYEQYF	TGTGCCACCAAGGACACAAGCTCCTACGAGCAGTACTTC